This T cell receptor (beta chain) was captured by sequencing in a study of tumor and adjacent non-tumor tissue in lung cancer. Germline V gene data show CDR1 as SGHRS and CDR2 as YFSETQ. The CDR3 runs to 17 residues. The J segment lost 0 bases and the V segment lost 4 bases, leaving 12 bases of the junction unmatched. Remarks on this clonotype: The antigen is undetermined.

The library came from three nested PCR rounds adapted from ARM-PCR protocols. Each CDR3 protein gets one entry after TCRdb re-called the multiplex PCR reads with MiXCR. The repertoire consists of under 95,000 distinct CDR3 sequences, with around two thirds occurring once and the leading ten covering about 15%. Study-wide results and caveats: Compared with tumor, normal lung showed significantly lower TCR diversity.

No cell sorting was done before RNA was extracted from the tissue. What was sequenced was lung tumor tissue. V gene TRBV5-1 combines with J gene TRBJ2-7; 8 bases line up with TRBD2. The TCR was taken from a man between 65 and 79 years old with non-small cell lung cancer. CDR3 DNA sequence: TGCGCCAGCAGCCTCGCGGGGGGCAAGATCAGCTCCTACGAGCAGTACTTC. Translating gives CASSLAGGKISSYEQYF.